Here is one T cell receptor beta chain with its context. The data were obtained in a study of blood T cell repertoires in COVID-19. Study overall: Sites across the United States, Italy and Spain contributed samples from acute and convalescent COVID-19. T cells, B-cell-depleted T cells, or PBMCs supplied cDNA or gDNA.

V shed 4 bases, J shed 4 bases, and the junction held 4 bases outside the gene matches. Germline V gene lookup returns CDR1 MGHRA and CDR2 YSYEKL. The CDR3 is 13 residues long. Original handling: For nucleated cells, counts were estimated from reference gene primer amplification. Sequencing used immunoSEQ multiplex PCR; TCRdb keeps in-frame clones, though not all of them. V, J and clone size are those of that table, while D and trimming were read from the DNA. The table shows some 120,000 clones, with around 83% occurring only once. The rearrangement uses TRBV4-1 and TRBJ2-7; 7 bases are a match to TRBD2. The TCR was taken from a man aged 80 or over with active or convalescent COVID-19. The material sequenced was peripheral blood. CDR3 amino acids: CASSRDYLYEQYF. The CDR3 DNA reads TGCGCCAGCAGCCGGGACTACTTATACGAGCAGTACTTC.